This T cell receptor beta chain was found in a study of blood T cell repertoires in COVID-19. Study at large: T cells, B-cell-depleted T cells, or PBMCs provided the cDNA or gDNA that served as material.

Clones were read by immunoSEQ multiplex PCR, and TCRdb kept only the in-frame ones, dropping some. Here the sample spans some 75,000 clones, 88% being singletons. V was clipped by 0 bases and J by 0 bases, with 3 bases between them. There are 13 residues in the CDR3. The germline V gene encodes CDR1 WSHSY and CDR2 SAAADI. The rearrangement joins TRBV10-2 to TRBJ2-7; D uncertain. The clonotype comes from a man between 65 and 85 years old with active or convalescent COVID-19. Input material: peripheral blood. The DNA of the CDR3 is TGCGCCAGCAGTGAGTCGGCCTCCTACGAGCAGTACTTC. This gives the protein CASSESASYEQYF.